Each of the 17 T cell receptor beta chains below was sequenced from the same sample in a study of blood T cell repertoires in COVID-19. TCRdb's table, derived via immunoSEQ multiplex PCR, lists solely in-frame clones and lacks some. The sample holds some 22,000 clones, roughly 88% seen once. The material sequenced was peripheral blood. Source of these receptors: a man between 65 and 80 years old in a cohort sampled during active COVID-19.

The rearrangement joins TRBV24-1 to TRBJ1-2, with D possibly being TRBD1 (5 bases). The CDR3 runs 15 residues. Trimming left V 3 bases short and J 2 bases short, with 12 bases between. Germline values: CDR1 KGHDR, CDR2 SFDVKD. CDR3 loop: CATSDPGLSNYGYTF. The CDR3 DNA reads TGTGCCACCAGTGATCCAGGGCTAAGCAACTATGGCTACACCTTC.

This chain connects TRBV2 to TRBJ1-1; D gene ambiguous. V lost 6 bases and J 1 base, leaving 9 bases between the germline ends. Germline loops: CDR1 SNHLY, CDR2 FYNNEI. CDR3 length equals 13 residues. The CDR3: CASRLSGNTEAFF. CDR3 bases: TGTGCCAGCAGGTTGTCCGGGAACACTGAAGCTTTCTTT.

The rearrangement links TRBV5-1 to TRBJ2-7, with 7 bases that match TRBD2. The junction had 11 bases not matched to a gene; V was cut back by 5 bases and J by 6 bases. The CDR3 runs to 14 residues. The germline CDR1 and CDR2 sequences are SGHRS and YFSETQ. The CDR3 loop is CASSISGTTSEQYF. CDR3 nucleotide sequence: TGCGCCAGCAGTATAAGCGGGACCACAAGCGAGCAGTACTTC.

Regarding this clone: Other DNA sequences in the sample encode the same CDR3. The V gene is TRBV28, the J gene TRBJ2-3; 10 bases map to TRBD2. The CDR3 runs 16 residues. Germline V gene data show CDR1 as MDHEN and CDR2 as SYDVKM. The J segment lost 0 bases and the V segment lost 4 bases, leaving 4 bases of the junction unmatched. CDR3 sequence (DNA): TGTGCCAGCAGTTCTCCGACTAGCGGGAGCACAGATACGCAGTATTTT. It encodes CASSSPTSGSTDTQYF.

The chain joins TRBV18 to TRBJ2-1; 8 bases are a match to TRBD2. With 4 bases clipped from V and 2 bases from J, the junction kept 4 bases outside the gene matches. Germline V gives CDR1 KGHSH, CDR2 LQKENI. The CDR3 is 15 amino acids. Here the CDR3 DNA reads TGTGCCAGCTCACAACTAGCGGTCCCCTACAATGAGCAGTTCTTC. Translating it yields CASSQLAVPYNEQFF. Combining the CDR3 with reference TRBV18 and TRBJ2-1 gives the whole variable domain NAGVMQNPRHLVRRRGQEARLRCSPMKGHSHVYWYRQLPEEGLKFMVYLQKENIIDESGMPKERFSAEFPKEGPSILRIQQVVRGDSAAYFCASSQLAVPYNEQFFGPGTRLTVL.

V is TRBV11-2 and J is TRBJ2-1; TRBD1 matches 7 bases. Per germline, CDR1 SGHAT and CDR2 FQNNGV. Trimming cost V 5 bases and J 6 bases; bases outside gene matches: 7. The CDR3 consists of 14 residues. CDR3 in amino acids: CASSTLTGFNEQFF. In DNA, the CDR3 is TGTGCCAGCAGCACACTGACAGGGTTCAATGAGCAGTTCTTC.

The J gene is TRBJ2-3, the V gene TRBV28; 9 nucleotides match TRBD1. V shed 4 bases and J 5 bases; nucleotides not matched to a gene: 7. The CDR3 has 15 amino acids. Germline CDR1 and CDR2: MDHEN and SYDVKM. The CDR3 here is CASSSPGQGRDTQYF. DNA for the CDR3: TGTGCCAGCAGTTCCCCGGGACAGGGTAGAGATACGCAGTATTTT.

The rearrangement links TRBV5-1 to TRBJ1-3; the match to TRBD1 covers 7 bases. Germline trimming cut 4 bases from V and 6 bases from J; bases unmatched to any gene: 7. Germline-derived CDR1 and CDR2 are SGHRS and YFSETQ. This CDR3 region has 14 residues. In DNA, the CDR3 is TGCGCCAGCAGCCCGGGACAGCTCCAAAACACCATATATTTT. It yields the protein CASSPGQLQNTIYF. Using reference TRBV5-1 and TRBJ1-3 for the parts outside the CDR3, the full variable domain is KAGVTQTPRYLIKTRGQQVTLSCSPISGHRSVSWYQQTPGQGLQFLFEYFSETQRNKGNFPGRFSGRQFSNSRSEMNVSTLELGDSALYLCASSPGQLQNTIYFGEGSWLTVV.

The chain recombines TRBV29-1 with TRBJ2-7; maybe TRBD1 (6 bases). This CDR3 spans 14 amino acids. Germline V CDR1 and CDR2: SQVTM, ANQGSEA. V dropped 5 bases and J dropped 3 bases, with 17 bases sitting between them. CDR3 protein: CSVLKTGSNYEQYF. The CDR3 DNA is TGCAGCGTTTTAAAAACAGGGTCCAACTACGAGCAGTACTTC.

The CDR3 sequence: CASSPGRRGFYEQYF. In nucleotides, the CDR3 is TGTGCCAGCAGTCCGGGGCGGAGGGGATTCTACGAGCAGTACTTC. The genes are TRBV28 and TRBJ2-7, with a possible D match to TRBD2 (6 bases). CDR1 and CDR2 from the germline V gene are MDHEN and SYDVKM. V lost 5 bases and J 3 bases, leaving 17 bases between the germline ends. The CDR3 covers 15 residues.

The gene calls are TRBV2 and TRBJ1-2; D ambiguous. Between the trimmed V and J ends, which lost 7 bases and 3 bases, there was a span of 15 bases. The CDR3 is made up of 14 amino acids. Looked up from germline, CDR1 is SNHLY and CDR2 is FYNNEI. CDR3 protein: CASMPGGFDYGYTF. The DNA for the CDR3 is TGTGCCAGCATGCCGGGAGGGTTTGACTATGGCTACACCTTC.

CDR3 nucleotides: TGTGCCAGCAGCTTAGCGCTTGGGGGCCTAGAGACCCAGTACTTC. Encoded protein: CASSLALGGLETQYF. The genes are TRBV7-9 and TRBJ2-5; tentative D call: TRBD1 (6 bases). The CDR3 totals 15 residues. Germline CDR1 SEHNR, CDR2 FQNEAQ (reference sequence). Trimming took off 0 bases at V and 4 bases at J, with 12 bases between the two ends.

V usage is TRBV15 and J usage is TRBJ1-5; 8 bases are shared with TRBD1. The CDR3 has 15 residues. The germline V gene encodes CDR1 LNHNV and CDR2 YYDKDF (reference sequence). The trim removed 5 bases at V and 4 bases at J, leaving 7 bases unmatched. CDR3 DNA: TGTGCCACCAGCCCAATGGACAGGGAAAATCAGCCCCAGCATTTT. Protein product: CATSPMDRENQPQHF.

Here the CDR3 reads CASSSTLAGGSYNEQFF. CDR3 in DNA: TGCGCCAGCAGCTCTACACTAGCGGGAGGCTCCTACAATGAGCAGTTCTTC. The chain couples TRBV5-1 to TRBJ2-1; 12 nucleotides agree with TRBD2. The J segment lost 0 bases and the V segment lost 3 bases, leaving 4 bases of the junction unmatched. The germline CDR1 and CDR2 sequences are SGHRS and YFSETQ. The CDR3 is made up of 17 amino acids.

CDR3: CASSGTVYNEQFF. CDR3 bases: TGTGCCAGCTCAGGGACAGTCTACAATGAGCAGTTCTTC. The V gene is TRBV18, the J gene TRBJ2-1, with 7 bases aligning to TRBD1. The germline gives CDR1 KGHSH, CDR2 LQKENI. The CDR3 has 13 amino acids. V shed 5 bases, J shed 3 bases, and the junction held 1 base outside the gene matches.

The chain's CDR3 is CASSLSGQVNSPLHF. For the CDR3, the DNA is TGTGCCAGCAGCTTAAGTGGGCAGGTTAATTCACCCCTCCACTTT. This chain joins TRBV11-3 and TRBJ1-6; D gene unclear. This CDR3 has 15 amino acids. Germline V CDR1 and CDR2: SGHNT, YENEEA. V was shortened by 2 bases and J by 6 bases, with 11 bases between the two germline ends.

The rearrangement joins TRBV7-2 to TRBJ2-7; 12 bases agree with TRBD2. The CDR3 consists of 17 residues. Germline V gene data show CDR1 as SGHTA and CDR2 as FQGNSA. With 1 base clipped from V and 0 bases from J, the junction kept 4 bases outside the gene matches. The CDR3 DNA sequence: TGTGCCAGCAGCTTAGGAGGACTAGCGGGACCCTCCTACGAGCAGTACTTC. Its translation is CASSLGGLAGPSYEQYF. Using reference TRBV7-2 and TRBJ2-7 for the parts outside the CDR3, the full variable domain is GAGVSQSPSNKVTEKGKDVELRCDPISGHTALYWYRQSLGQGLEFLIYFQGNSAPDKSGLPSDRFSAERTGGSVSTLTIQRTQQEDSAVYLCASSLGGLAGPSYEQYFGPGTRLTVT.